These 27 T cell receptor beta chains were sequenced from one sample in a study of neurological immune-mediated disorders. A single record per CDR3 protein comes from TCRdb applying MiXCR to the 5' RACE reads. This sample has fewer than 20,000 distinct CDR3 sequences; about 11% occur once, and the top ten carry less than 30%. Material for sequencing was CD8+ T cells from blood. These receptors all stem from a woman in her forties or fifties in good health.

This clonotype was detected many times. The chain carries TRBV24-1 and TRBJ2-3; D is unresolved. Germline-derived CDR1 and CDR2 are KGHDR and SFDVKD. The CDR3 extends over 14 amino acids. Trimming left V 3 bases short and J 2 bases short, with 8 bases between. CDR3 bases: TGTGCCACCAGTGATCGGCAGTTCACAGATACGCAGTATTTT. As protein: CATSDRQFTDTQYF.

This clonotype has ten or more counts. The rearrangement joins TRBV3-1 to TRBJ2-7, with TRBD2 as a possible D gene (5 bases). Germline CDR1 and CDR2: LGHDT and YNNKEL (reference sequence). The CDR3 contains 16 residues. Between the trimmed V and J ends, which lost 1 base and 2 bases, there was a span of 15 bases. CDR3 loop: CASSQVIPAEAYEQYF. CDR3 bases: TGTGCCAGCAGCCAAGTCATCCCAGCGGAAGCCTACGAGCAGTACTTC.

The chain carries TRBV12-3 or TRBV12-4 and TRBJ2-7; 10 bases are a match to TRBD2. This CDR3 comprises 14 residues. V lost 5 bases and J lost 3; bases outside the gene matches: 4. CDR3 region: CASSPGTSDYEQYF. CDR3 nucleotides: TGTGCCAGCAGTCCCGGGACTAGCGACTACGAGCAGTACTTC.

This clonotype has at least ten counts. The chain recombines TRBV27 with TRBJ2-2; D is ambiguous. V gave up 6 bases and J gave up 6 bases, with 14 bases separating them. The CDR3 is 14 amino acids. Germline lookup yields CDR1 MNHEY and CDR2 SMNVEV (reference sequence). CDR3 DNA: TGTGCCAGCAGAATTAGGGCAGGTCCCGGGGAGCTGTTTTTT. Translation: CASRIRAGPGELFF.

This clonotype has at least ten counts. The chain uses TRBV29-1 and TRBJ2-3; TRBD1 or TRBD2 may be the D gene (5 bases each). This CDR3 has 14 amino acids. The V gene lost 1 base and the J gene lost 0 bases, with 8 bases spanning the gap. Germline CDR1 SQVTM, CDR2 ANQGSEA. The CDR3, as DNA: TGCAGCGTTGAAGCCGGGGCTAGCACAGATACGCAGTATTTT. Amino acid sequence: CSVEAGASTDTQYF.

The V and J genes are TRBV5-1 and TRBJ2-5; maybe TRBD1 (6 bases). This CDR3 has 13 amino acids. Trimming removed 3 bases from V and 0 bases from J, with 6 bases in between. Germline lookup yields CDR1 SGHRS and CDR2 YFSETQ. This chain's CDR3 is CASSWDNQETQYF. The CDR3 region has the DNA TGCGCCAGCAGCTGGGACAACCAAGAGACCCAGTACTTC.

This clonotype was counted a few times. The chain couples TRBV7-6 to TRBJ1-3, with unresolved D. CDR3 size: 12 residues. The germline V and J ends were trimmed by 8 bases and 3 bases, with 8 bases remaining between them. Germline CDR1 and CDR2: SGHVS and FNYEAQ. For the CDR3, the DNA is TGTGCCAGCGGGCCTCTTGGAAACACCATATATTTT. Residues: CASGPLGNTIYF.

At least ten counts were recorded for this clonotype. CDR3 nucleotides: TGTGCCAGCAGCTCCAGCGGGTGGGAGACCCAGTACTTC. Its protein is CASSSSGWETQYF. This sequence joins TRBV7-8 and TRBJ2-5; maybe TRBD2 (6 bases). This CDR3 comprises 13 residues. V gave up 4 bases and J gave up 5 bases, with 11 bases separating them. Germline V CDR1 and CDR2: SGHVS, FQNEAQ.

This clonotype appeared many times. The chain is built from TRBV20-1 and TRBJ1-4, with D tentatively TRBD1 (5 bases). V was trimmed by 7 bases and J by 0 bases, leaving 6 bases between them. Germline CDR1 reads DFQATT; CDR2 reads SNEGSKA (reference sequence). The CDR3 contains 12 residues. CDR3 sequence reads: CSVGATNEKLFF. CDR3 in DNA: TGCAGTGTGGGGGCAACTAATGAAAAACTGTTTTTT.

This clonotype was seen repeatedly, ten times or more. V gene TRBV5-1 combines with J gene TRBJ2-1; 13 nucleotides line up with TRBD2. CDR3 length equals 15 residues. Germline loops: CDR1 SGHRS, CDR2 YFSETQ. Trimming removed 3 bases from V and 6 bases from J; junction bases left unmatched: 3. CDR3: CASSSGTSGTNEQFF. In DNA, the CDR3 is TGCGCCAGCAGCTCCGGGACTAGCGGGACCAATGAGCAGTTCTTC.

This clonotype was recorded at least ten times. V and J are TRBV20-1 and TRBJ2-2, with D perhaps matching TRBD1 or TRBD2 (5 bases each). The CDR3 is 16 residues long. Germline CDR1 reads DFQATT; CDR2 reads SNEGSKA (reference sequence). Trimming took off 0 bases at V and 8 bases at J, with 19 bases between the two ends. Written as DNA, the CDR3 is TGCAGTGCTAGAGATCAAGGGACCCCCACTTGGGGGGAGCTGTTTTTT. Translating gives CSARDQGTPTWGELFF.

V and J are TRBV11-2 and TRBJ2-7; tentative D call: TRBD1 (5 bases). The V gene lost 2 bases and the J gene lost 4 bases, with 6 bases spanning the gap. Germline lookup yields CDR1 SGHAT and CDR2 FQNNGV. The CDR3 length is 12 residues. The CDR3 region has the DNA TGTGCCAGCAGCTTAAAGGGGTACGAGCAGTACTTC. This sequence encodes CASSLKGYEQYF.

This clonotype appeared many times. This chain uses TRBV9 with TRBJ2-5; no clear D gene. This CDR3 comprises 13 residues. With 3 bases removed from V and 4 bases from J, the gap between germline ends came to 10 bases. Germline values: CDR1 SGDLS, CDR2 YYNGEE. In DNA form, the CDR3 reads TGTGCCAGCAGCGCGACCCTCGTAGAGACCCAGTACTTC. Residues: CASSATLVETQYF. The whole variable domain, remainder taken from reference TRBV9 and TRBJ2-5, is DSGVTQTPKHLITATGQRVTLRCSPRSGDLSVYWYQQSLDQGLQFLIQYYNGEERAKGNILERFSAQQFPDLHSELNLSSLELGDSALYFCASSATLVETQYFGPGTRLLVL.

In this sample, this clonotype turned up many times. The chain carries TRBV29-1 and TRBJ2-1, with TRBD1 identical over 7 bases. J was trimmed by 10 bases and V by 6 bases; bases with no gene match: 6. Germline assignment: CDR1 SQVTM and CDR2 ANQGSEA. The CDR3 extends over 11 amino acids. The CDR3 region has the DNA TGCAGCGTGGAAAGACAGGGAGAGCAGTTCTTC. It codes for CSVERQGEQFF.

This clonotype was found many times. CDR3 bases: TGCGCCAGCAGCTTGAACGACCACAGGGGATACGAGCAGTACTTC. Translating it yields CASSLNDHRGYEQYF. The chain links TRBV5-1 to TRBJ2-7; 7 bases are shared with TRBD1. This CDR3 region has 15 residues. V shed 1 base and J 4 bases; nucleotides not matched to a gene: 8. Germline V gene sequence: CDR1 SGHRS, CDR2 YFSETQ.

Many counts were recorded for this clonotype. The rearrangement links TRBV7-9 to TRBJ2-1; no firm D call. Germline-derived CDR1 and CDR2 are SEHNR and FQNEAQ (reference sequence). The CDR3 sequence is 10 residues long. The CDR3 loop reads CTPSYFMEFF. The CDR3 bases are TGTACCCCCAGTTACTTCATGGAGTTCTTC.

The genes are TRBV10-3 and TRBJ2-5, with TRBD2 as a possible D gene (6 bases). The V end was cut by 9 bases, the J end by 5 bases, with 16 bases between. The CDR3 runs 13 residues. Germline lookup yields CDR1 ENHRY and CDR2 SYGVKD. The CDR3 region has the DNA TGTGCCATTAACGGAGGGCCGGGGGAGACCCAGTACTTC. Translation: CAINGGPGETQYF.

This clonotype was seen repeatedly, ten times or more. The chain links TRBV7-6 to TRBJ2-7; 14 bases match TRBD2. The CDR3 is 17 amino acids. With V trimmed by 5 bases and J by 2 bases, 8 bases remained unmatched. CDR1 and CDR2 (germline): SGHVS, FNYEAQ. CDR3 protein: CASSPKRLAGGTYEQYF. DNA for the CDR3: TGTGCCAGCAGCCCAAAACGACTAGCGGGAGGGACCTACGAGCAGTACTTC.

This clonotype was seen repeatedly, ten times or more. The chain combines TRBV13 with TRBJ1-2, with D maybe TRBD1 (6 bases). The CDR3 extends over 13 amino acids. V was pared by 2 bases and J by 6 bases, with 10 bases between. Germline V gene data show CDR1 as PRHDT and CDR2 as FYEKMQ (reference sequence). The CDR3, as DNA: TGTGCCAGCAGCTTATCAGGGGATGATGGCTACACCTTC. Its protein product is CASSLSGDDGYTF. Together with reference TRBV13 and TRBJ1-2, the CDR3 gives the full variable domain: AAGVIQSPRHLIKEKRETATLKCYPIPRHDTVYWYQQGPGQDPQFLISFYEKMQSDKGSIPDRFSAQQFSDYHSELNMSSLELGDSALYFCASSLSGDDGYTFGSGTRLTVV.

This clonotype was observed many times. The chain links TRBV5-1 to TRBJ2-7; D unresolved. This CDR3 has 13 residues. CDR1 is SGHRS and CDR2 is YFSETQ in the germline V gene. The V and J ends lost 4 bases and 0 bases respectively, with 8 bases between them. The CDR3 region has the DNA TGCGCCAGCAGCCCTGATTCCTCCTACGAGCAGTACTTC. It is translated as CASSPDSSYEQYF.

The table lists this clonotype with many counts. The chain couples TRBV27 to TRBJ2-1; 10 bases are shared with TRBD2. The V gene end was trimmed by 6 bases and the J gene end by 9 bases; junction bases not matched to a gene: 11. This CDR3 comprises 15 residues. Germline V gene sequence: CDR1 MNHEY, CDR2 SMNVEV (reference sequence). The CDR3 sequence: CASSIAGGTGGEQFF. As DNA, the CDR3 is TGTGCCAGCAGCATAGCGGGAGGCACCGGGGGTGAGCAGTTCTTC.

This clonotype was counted at least ten times. The V and J genes are TRBV12-5 and TRBJ1-1; TRBD1 aligns across 9 bases. This CDR3 comprises 14 residues. Trimming removed 6 bases from V and 0 bases from J; junction bases left unmatched: 2. Germline-derived CDR1 and CDR2 are LGHNT and FRNRAP. The CDR3 DNA is TGTGCTAGTGGGAGGACAGGGGTGAACACTGAAGCTTTCTTT. Its protein product is CASGRTGVNTEAFF.

This clonotype was observed many times. This chain links TRBV6-5 with TRBJ2-1; 7 bases fit TRBD2. The ends lost 0 bases at V and 2 bases at J; junction bases unmatched: 4. Per germline, CDR1 MNHEY and CDR2 SVGAGI. The CDR3 length is 16 residues. Written as DNA, the CDR3 is TGTGCCAGCAGTTACTCCCTAGCGGAGGCCTACAATGAGCAGTTCTTC. Protein: CASSYSLAEAYNEQFF.

This clonotype was detected ten times or more. The chain is built from TRBV7-8 and TRBJ2-7; 7 nucleotides match TRBD1. Germline CDR1 and CDR2: SGHVS and FQNEAQ. J gave up 3 bases and V 5 bases, and 4 bases lay outside the gene matches. The CDR3 consists of 13 residues. The CDR3 DNA reads TGTGCCAGCAGCCCGACAGGGAACTACGAGCAGTACTTC. Translation: CASSPTGNYEQYF.

The table lists this clonotype with many counts. This rearrangement joins TRBV20-1 to TRBJ2-1, with D unresolved. The CDR3 spans 13 residues. From germline, CDR1 is DFQATT and CDR2 SNEGSKA (reference sequence). V lost 1 base to trimming and J lost 6 bases, with 10 bases between them. The CDR3 DNA follows: TGCAGTGCTAGAGGGGGTAGTGGCAATGAGCAGTTCTTC. Translated: CSARGGSGNEQFF.

This clonotype occurred many times. The chain combines TRBV7-9 with TRBJ1-1, with 9 nucleotides matching TRBD1. With V trimmed by 5 bases and J by 11 bases, 15 bases remained unmatched. The CDR3 has 15 residues. Per germline, CDR1 SEHNR and CDR2 FQNEAQ (reference sequence). The CDR3 sequence is CASSPTLGQGMMAFF. CDR3 in DNA: TGTGCCAGCAGCCCCACTCTGGGACAGGGTATGATGGCTTTCTTT.

Many counts were recorded for this clonotype. The chain couples TRBV6-4 to TRBJ2-1, with unresolved D. The CDR3 runs 12 residues. The ends were cut back, 10 bases at V and 5 bases at J, with 12 bases in the middle. The germline V gene has CDR1 MRHNA and CDR2 SNTAGT. The CDR3 DNA follows: TGTGCCATCCTCGGCACCGACAATGAGCAGTTCTTC. Its protein is CAILGTDNEQFF.